The 30 T cell receptor beta chains in this list originate from one sample, sequenced in a study of T cells in Graves' hyperthyroidism and ophthalmopathy. Using RNA transcripts as the source, TCR beta CDR3 regions were amplified. RT-PCR in the first round (using the HTBI primer set) targeted the TCR CDR3. TCRdb used MiXCR to reprocess the multiplex PCR reads, holding one entry per CDR3 protein. The data contain some 570,000 distinct CDR3 sequences, under 20% of them singletons. What was sequenced was blood. These receptors were collected from a woman between 18 and 29 years old with Graves' ophthalmopathy.

This clonotype showed up many times. The rearrangement links TRBV28 to TRBJ1-2, with 7 nucleotides matching TRBD1. Unmatched junction bases numbered 6, after V lost 1 base and J lost 4 bases. The germline V gene has CDR1 MDHEN and CDR2 SYDVKM. CDR3 length equals 15 residues. The CDR3 reads CASSLSQGGLYGYTF. CDR3 DNA: TGTGCCAGCAGTTTATCCCAGGGGGGACTCTATGGCTACACCTTC.

This clonotype turned up a few times. J is TRBJ2-1 and V is TRBV19; 10 nucleotides align to TRBD2. The length of the CDR3 is 14 residues. Looked up from germline, CDR1 is LNHDA and CDR2 is SQIVND (reference sequence). Trimming at V came to 7 bases and at J to 7 bases, leaving 7 bases not matched to a gene. CDR3 nucleotides: TGTGCCAGTACTAGCGGGAGAAATGGGAATGAGCAGTTCTTC. Its translation: CASTSGRNGNEQFF.

This chain uses TRBV18 with TRBJ2-7; a possible D gene is TRBD2 (5 bases). The CDR3 runs to 15 residues. The V end lost 6 bases, the J end lost 2 bases, and 17 bases lay between the germline ends. The germline V gene has CDR1 KGHSH and CDR2 LQKENI. As DNA, the CDR3 is TGTGCCAGCTCTTCCCTCAGGACTGCACCCTACGAGCAGTACTTC. It codes for CASSSLRTAPYEQYF.

The sample holds many counts of this clonotype. This rearrangement joins TRBV6-1 to TRBJ2-5, with D possibly matching TRBD1 (7 bases). This CDR3 region has 17 residues. V was trimmed by 5 bases and J by 4 bases, leaving 23 bases between them. Germline V gene data show CDR1 as MNHNS and CDR2 as SASEGT. CDR3 region: CASSRTGTGEVSETQYF. In DNA, the CDR3 is TGTGCCAGCAGTCGGACAGGCACAGGGGAGGTTTCAGAGACCCAGTACTTC.

This clonotype came up a few times. This chain links TRBV12-3 or TRBV12-4 with TRBJ2-7; D remains ambiguous. V was cut by 1 base and J by 5 bases, with 15 bases left in between. CDR3 size: 15 residues. CDR3 DNA: TGTGCCAGCAGTTTAGAGGAGAAACTACTCAACGAGCAGTACTTC. It is translated as CASSLEEKLLNEQYF.

This clonotype was found many times. J is TRBJ1-1 and V is TRBV10-3; D is unresolved. Germline lookup yields CDR1 ENHRY and CDR2 SYGVKD. The CDR3 extends over 14 amino acids. Trimming pared 7 bases from V and 1 base from J, leaving 13 bases between. CDR3 DNA: TGTGCCATCAACCAGGACGGTACGAACACTGAAGCTTTCTTT. This translates into CAINQDGTNTEAFF.

This chain links TRBV6-1 with TRBJ1-2, with D unresolved. V lost 7 bases to trimming and J lost 4 bases, with 13 bases between them. The CDR3 is 13 amino acids. Germline CDR1 and CDR2: MNHNS and SASEGT. The CDR3: CASTSNSLYGYTF. DNA of the CDR3: TGTGCCAGCACTTCAAACAGCCTCTATGGCTACACCTTC.

With respect to this clonotype: Mismatch with germline at one junction end may stem from a read error. This chain links TRBV6-6 with TRBJ1-1; D might be TRBD1 (5 bases). The CDR3 has 16 residues. Germline CDR1 and CDR2: MNHNY and SVGAGI (reference sequence). In DNA, the CDR3 is TGTGTCAGCAGTTACCTAGTGACAGTAATGAACACTGAAGCTTTCTTT. It specifies CVSSYLVTVMNTEAFF.

The chain employs TRBV6-2 or TRBV6-3 and TRBJ2-1; TRBD1 agrees at 7 bases. The CDR3 consists of 14 residues. Per germline, CDR1 MNHEY and CDR2 SVGEGT. V was clipped by 10 bases and J by 0 bases; unmatched bases: 6. CDR3 protein: CATLTGPSYNEQFF. CDR3 sequence (DNA): TGTGCCACCCTGACAGGGCCCTCCTACAATGAGCAGTTCTTC.

The table lists this clonotype with a few counts. This chain links TRBV27 with TRBJ1-2; D remains unclear. Between the trimmed V and J ends, which lost 3 bases and 4 bases, there was a span of 12 bases. The CDR3 runs to 14 residues. CDR1 and CDR2 (germline): MNHEY, SMNVEV (reference sequence). The CDR3 region is CASSLPETGYGYTF. The CDR3 bases are TGTGCCAGCAGTTTGCCGGAGACTGGCTATGGCTACACCTTC.

The rearrangement joins TRBV27 to TRBJ2-7, with D unclear. The germline CDR1 and CDR2 sequences are MNHEY and SMNVEV (reference sequence). V was shortened by 2 bases and J by 0 bases, with 8 bases between the two germline ends. The CDR3 loop spans 14 amino acids. CDR3 bases: TGTGCCAGCAGTTTAATCTACAACTCCTACGAGCAGTACTTC. Its protein product is CASSLIYNSYEQYF.

This clonotype was recorded many times. The chain has TRBV11-2 and TRBJ2-5, with 8 bases fitting TRBD2. Germline CDR1 reads SGHAT; CDR2 reads FQNNGV. CDR3 size: 14 residues. Germline trimming cut 5 bases from V and 5 bases from J; bases unmatched to any gene: 7. This chain's CDR3 is CASSNAGGVETQYF. The CDR3 DNA sequence: TGTGCCAGCAGCAACGCCGGGGGGGTTGAGACCCAGTACTTC.

This clonotype showed up many times. The chain has TRBV5-1 and TRBJ1-1, with a weak D call TRBD1 (6 bases). Between the trimmed V and J ends, which lost 4 bases and 5 bases, there was a span of 9 bases. Germline V lookup: CDR1 SGHRS, CDR2 YFSETQ. CDR3 length equals 12 residues. The CDR3 reads CASSPDRTEAFF. In DNA, the CDR3 is TGCGCCAGCAGCCCCGACAGGACTGAAGCTTTCTTT.

This chain uses TRBV9 with TRBJ2-3; D unclear. Germline values: CDR1 SGDLS, CDR2 YYNGEE. The CDR3 loop spans 16 amino acids. Trimming took off 4 bases at V and 2 bases at J, with 17 bases between the two ends. The CDR3 sequence is CASSPFGMTLTDTQYF. CDR3 nucleotide sequence: TGTGCCAGCAGCCCCTTTGGGATGACCCTCACAGATACGCAGTATTTT. Full variable domain (remainder filled in from reference TRBV9 and TRBJ2-3): DSGVTQTPKHLITATGQRVTLRCSPRSGDLSVYWYQQSLDQGLQFLIQYYNGEERAKGNILERFSAQQFPDLHSELNLSSLELGDSALYFCASSPFGMTLTDTQYFGPGTRLTVL.

This clonotype was counted a few times. The CDR3 sequence: CASSLTGVNEKLFF. CDR3 sequence (DNA): TGTGCCAGCAGCCTCACGGGGGTTAATGAAAAACTGTTTTTT. The rearrangement uses TRBV7-9 and TRBJ1-4, with D tentatively TRBD1 (5 bases). Trimming cost V 5 bases and J 4 bases, with 11 bases left between them. The CDR3 contains 14 residues. Germline CDR1 reads SEHNR; CDR2 reads FQNEAQ (reference sequence).

This chain uses TRBV29-1 with TRBJ1-4; 9 nucleotides align to TRBD1. The CDR3 sequence is 11 residues long. V gave up 6 bases and J gave up 7 bases; unmatched junction bases: 0. Germline assignment: CDR1 SQVTM and CDR2 ANQGSEA. The CDR3 DNA sequence: TGCAGCGTGGGACAGGGTGAAAAACTGTTTTTT. It codes for CSVGQGEKLFF.

This clonotype has a handful of counts. For the CDR3, the DNA is TGCGCCAGCAGCTTGGGTCAGCGAAGGGATTCACCCCTCCACTTT. Amino acids: CASSLGQRRDSPLHF. The chain has TRBV5-1 and TRBJ1-6; D gene unclear. The germline V and J ends were trimmed by 0 bases and 8 bases, with 12 bases remaining between them. This CDR3 contains 15 residues. In germline, CDR1 is SGHRS, CDR2 YFSETQ. The full variable domain, in which reference TRBV5-1 and TRBJ1-6 provide the parts outside the CDR3, is KAGVTQTPRYLIKTRGQQVTLSCSPISGHRSVSWYQQTPGQGLQFLFEYFSETQRNKGNFPGRFSGRQFSNSRSEMNVSTLELGDSALYLCASSLGQRRDSPLHFGNGTRLTVT.

Turning to this clonotype: The conserved phenylalanine or tryptophan is not found at the CDR3 terminus, so this likely reflects a read error. The chain uses TRBV28 and TRBJ2-5, with D unresolved. The CDR3 consists of 20 residues. V dropped 2 bases and J dropped 4 bases, with 29 bases sitting between them. Germline V gene data show CDR1 as MDHEN and CDR2 as SYDVKM. The CDR3 loop is CASSLPPSRDPVVRRETQYL. The CDR3 nucleotides read TGTGCCAGCAGTTTACCTCCGTCAAGAGACCCAGTAGTCCGGCGAGAGACCCAGTACCTC.

This clonotype occurred a few times. The genes are TRBV4-2 and TRBJ2-7; 7 nucleotides line up with TRBD1. Germline V gives CDR1 LGHNA, CDR2 YNFKEQ. V lost 1 base, J lost 6 bases, and 3 bases stayed unmatched. The CDR3 consists of 13 residues. The CDR3 loop is CASSQGAGGEQYF. In DNA, the CDR3 is TGTGCCAGCAGCCAAGGCGCAGGGGGCGAGCAGTACTTC.

This clonotype was seen ten or more times. J is TRBJ1-4 and V is TRBV2; D is uncertain. Germline assignment: CDR1 SNHLY and CDR2 FYNNEI. The CDR3 is made up of 13 amino acids. The V and J ends lost 6 bases and 5 bases respectively, with 10 bases between them. The CDR3 DNA sequence: TGTGCCAGCAGAAGGACCCCGAATGAAAAACTGTTTTTT. As protein: CASRRTPNEKLFF.

The chain uses TRBV28 and TRBJ2-5; a weak D match, TRBD2 (6 bases). This CDR3 has 13 amino acids. Germline loops: CDR1 MDHEN, CDR2 SYDVKM. V lost 8 bases and J 5 bases, leaving 15 bases between the germline ends. CDR3 amino acids: CASGDGTRETQYF. As DNA, the CDR3 is TGTGCCAGCGGAGACGGGACTCGCGAGACCCAGTACTTC.

This clonotype was found many times. This chain links TRBV27 with TRBJ2-1, with no clear D. CDR3 size: 13 residues. Between the trimmed V and J ends, which lost 2 bases and 6 bases, there was a span of 8 bases. CDR1 MNHEY and CDR2 SMNVEV come from the germline V gene (reference sequence). The CDR3 is CASSLLGPNEQFF. The CDR3 DNA reads as TGTGCCAGCAGTTTACTCGGGCCCAATGAGCAGTTCTTC.

This clonotype showed up just a few times. The chain employs TRBV7-9 and TRBJ2-1, with unresolved D. The V end was cut by 3 bases, the J end by 6 bases, with 6 bases between. The CDR3 covers 12 residues. Germline CDR1 SEHNR, CDR2 FQNEAQ (reference sequence). The CDR3 DNA follows: TGTGCCAGCAGCTTGCCTCCCAATGAGCAGTTCTTC. Amino acid sequence: CASSLPPNEQFF.

This rearrangement joins TRBV30 to TRBJ1-2; D uncertain. Trimming stripped 3 bases from V and 4 bases from J, with 12 bases between. CDR3 length equals 13 residues. Germline CDR1 GTSNPN, CDR2 SVGIG (reference sequence). Here the CDR3 reads CAWSQLETYGYTF. The CDR3 DNA follows: TGTGCCTGGAGCCAACTAGAGACCTATGGCTACACCTTC.

This clonotype was seen ten or more times. The genes are TRBV28 and TRBJ2-5, with a tentative D call TRBD1 (5 bases). V dropped 5 bases and J dropped 2 bases, with 12 bases sitting between them. CDR3 size: 14 residues. Germline V gives CDR1 MDHEN, CDR2 SYDVKM. CDR3 amino acids: CASSVEQDQETQYF. CDR3 in DNA: TGTGCCAGCAGTGTGGAACAGGATCAAGAGACCCAGTACTTC.

The V and J genes are TRBV4-1 and TRBJ1-1; the D gene is possibly TRBD1 (5 bases). Germline V lookup: CDR1 MGHRA, CDR2 YSYEKL. With 4 bases removed from V and 0 bases from J, the gap between germline ends came to 12 bases. CDR3 length: 15 residues. The CDR3 nucleotides read TGCGCCAGCAGCCCATTCGGGGCTATGAACACTGAAGCTTTCTTT. Its protein is CASSPFGAMNTEAFF.

The chain employs TRBV19 and TRBJ1-2; D not certain. The length of the CDR3 is 16 residues. Trimming took 5 bases from V and 2 from J, leaving 18 bases between them. Germline V gene data show CDR1 as LNHDA and CDR2 as SQIVND (reference sequence). The CDR3 DNA reads TGTGCCAGTAGTCTCGGGAATAGGGTGGTCAACTATGGCTACACCTTC. Amino acids: CASSLGNRVVNYGYTF.

This clonotype has a count of ten or more. This sequence joins TRBV7-6 and TRBJ2-3; 8 nucleotides line up with TRBD1. V shed 1 base, J shed 2 bases, and the junction held 5 bases outside the gene matches. CDR3 length: 16 amino acids. CDR1 and CDR2 from the germline V gene are SGHVS and FNYEAQ. The chain's CDR3 is CASSLGEGQVTDTQYF. The DNA of the CDR3 is TGTGCCAGCAGCTTAGGAGAGGGACAGGTCACAGATACGCAGTATTTT.

This clonotype was seen at least ten times. The gene calls are TRBV5-1 and TRBJ1-2; D gene ambiguous. V lost 4 bases and J lost 0, with 10 bases in between. The CDR3 length is 14 residues. Germline-derived CDR1 and CDR2 are SGHRS and YFSETQ. The CDR3 DNA is TGCGCCAGCAGCCCGGACGGGACTAACTATGGCTACACCTTC. It yields the protein CASSPDGTNYGYTF.

This clonotype was seen many times. DNA for the CDR3: TGTGCCAGCAGTTTGGAGTTCGGTATGGGGAACATTCAGTACTTC. It translates to CASSLEFGMGNIQYF. V gene TRBV28 combines with J gene TRBJ2-4; D remains unclear. Germline-derived CDR1 and CDR2 are MDHEN and SYDVKM. V was cut by 3 bases and J by 7 bases, with 16 bases left in between. CDR3 length equals 15 residues.